The clone carrying this T cell receptor (beta chain) has ten or more counts. Its antigen is as yet unknown. This entry belongs to a study of spatial heterogeneity in lung cancer. TCRdb re-analysed the 5' RACE reads in MiXCR, keeping a single row per CDR3 protein. The sample shows approximately 26,000 distinct CDR3 sequences, 8.8% of them seen only once. Germline V gives CDR1 SGHTA, CDR2 FQGNSA. The CDR3 loop spans 15 amino acids. V lost 5 bases, J lost 7 bases, and 10 bases stayed unmatched. The time point was: sample taken at primary tumor resection. Findings of the study overall: Tracking of ubiquitous and regional nonsynonymous mutations by counts of ubiquitous and regional expanded TCRs, respectively, was seen. Tumor mutation counts were tracked by expanded intratumoral alpha and beta TCR counts.

This sequence originates from a male donor with early-stage non-small cell lung cancer. Sequenced here: lung tumor tissue, sampled at surgery. The rearrangement links TRBV7-2 to TRBJ1-5; TRBD1 matches at 8 bases. Written as DNA, the CDR3 is TGTGCCAGCAGCGCCAGAGACAGGGGAAGGCAGCCCCAGCATTTT. Its translation: CASSARDRGRQPQHF. The full variable domain, completed using reference TRBV7-2 and TRBJ1-5, is GAGVSQSPSNKVTEKGKDVELRCDPISGHTALYWYRQSLGQGLEFLIYFQGNSAPDKSGLPSDRFSAERTGGSVSTLTIQRTQQEDSAVYLCASSARDRGRQPQHFGDGTRLSIL.